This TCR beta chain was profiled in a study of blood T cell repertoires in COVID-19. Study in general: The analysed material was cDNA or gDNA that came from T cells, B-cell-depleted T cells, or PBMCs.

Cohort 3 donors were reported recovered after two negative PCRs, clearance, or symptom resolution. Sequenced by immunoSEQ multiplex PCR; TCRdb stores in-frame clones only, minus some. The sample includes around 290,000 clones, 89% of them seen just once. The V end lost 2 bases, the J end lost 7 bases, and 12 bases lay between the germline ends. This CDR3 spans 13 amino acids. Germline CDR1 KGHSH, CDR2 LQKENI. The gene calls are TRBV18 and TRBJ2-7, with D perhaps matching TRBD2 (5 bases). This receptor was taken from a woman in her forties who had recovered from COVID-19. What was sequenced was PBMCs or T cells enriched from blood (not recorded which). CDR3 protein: CASSPGLREEQYF. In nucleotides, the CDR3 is TGTGCCAGCTCACCAGGACTGCGTGAGGAGCAGTACTTC.